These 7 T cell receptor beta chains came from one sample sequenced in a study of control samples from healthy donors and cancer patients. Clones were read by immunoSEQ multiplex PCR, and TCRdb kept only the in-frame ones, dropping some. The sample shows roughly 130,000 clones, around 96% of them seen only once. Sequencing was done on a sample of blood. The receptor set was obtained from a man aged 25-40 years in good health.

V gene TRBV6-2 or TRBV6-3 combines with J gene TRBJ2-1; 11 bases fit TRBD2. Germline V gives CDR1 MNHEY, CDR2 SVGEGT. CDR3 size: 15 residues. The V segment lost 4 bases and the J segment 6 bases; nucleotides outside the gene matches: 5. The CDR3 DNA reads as TGTGCCAGCAGTTTTCTAGCGGGGGGTGTCAATGAGCAGTTCTTC. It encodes CASSFLAGGVNEQFF.

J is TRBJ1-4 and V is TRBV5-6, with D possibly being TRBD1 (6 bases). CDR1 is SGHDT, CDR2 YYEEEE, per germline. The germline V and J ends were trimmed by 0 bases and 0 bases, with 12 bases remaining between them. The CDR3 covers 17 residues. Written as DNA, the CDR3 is TGTGCCAGCAGCTTGGCCGGGGGCTCCGCAACTAATGAAAAACTGTTTTTT. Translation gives CASSLAGGSATNEKLFF.

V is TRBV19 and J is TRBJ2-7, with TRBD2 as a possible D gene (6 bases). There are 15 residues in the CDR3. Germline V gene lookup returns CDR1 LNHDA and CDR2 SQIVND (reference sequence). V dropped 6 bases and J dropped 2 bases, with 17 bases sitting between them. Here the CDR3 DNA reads TGTGCCAGTAGCGTGGCTCGGGGGATAGCCTACGAGCAGTACTTC. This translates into CASSVARGIAYEQYF.

The CDR3 sequence is CASTSGGYEQFF. CDR3 DNA: TGTGCCAGCACCTCAGGGGGCTATGAGCAGTTCTTC. The rearrangement links TRBV7-9 to TRBJ2-1, with TRBD1 matching 8 bases. Per germline, CDR1 SEHNR and CDR2 FQNEAQ (reference sequence). This CDR3 has 12 amino acids. After removal of 7 bases from V and 8 bases from J, the junction contained 4 bases not matched to a gene. Based on the CDR3 plus reference TRBV7-9 and TRBJ2-1, the full variable domain is DTGVSQNPRHKITKRGQNVTFRCDPISEHNRLYWYRQTLGQGPEFLTYFQNEAQLEKSRLLSDRFSAERPKGSFSTLEIQRTEQGDSAMYLCASTSGGYEQFFGPGTRLTVL.

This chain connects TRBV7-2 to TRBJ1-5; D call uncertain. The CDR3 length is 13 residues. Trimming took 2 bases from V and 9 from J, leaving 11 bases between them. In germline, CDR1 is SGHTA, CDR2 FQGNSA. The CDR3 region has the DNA TGTGCCAGCAGCTTAACGGGCGGGCCGCCCCAGCATTTT. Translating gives CASSLTGGPPQHF.

The CDR3 DNA follows: TGCGCCAGCAGCTTGAAGTTATCGGGTGCCACCGGGGAGCTGTTTTTT. It codes for CASSLKLSGATGELFF. The chain combines TRBV5-1 with TRBJ2-2; no definite D call. V was clipped by 1 base and J by 4 bases, with 14 bases between them. The length of the CDR3 is 16 residues. Germline V gene lookup returns CDR1 SGHRS and CDR2 YFSETQ. The entire variable domain, with the rest obtained from reference TRBV5-1 and TRBJ2-2, is as follows: KAGVTQTPRYLIKTRGQQVTLSCSPISGHRSVSWYQQTPGQGLQFLFEYFSETQRNKGNFPGRFSGRQFSNSRSEMNVSTLELGDSALYLCASSLKLSGATGELFFGEGSRLTVL.

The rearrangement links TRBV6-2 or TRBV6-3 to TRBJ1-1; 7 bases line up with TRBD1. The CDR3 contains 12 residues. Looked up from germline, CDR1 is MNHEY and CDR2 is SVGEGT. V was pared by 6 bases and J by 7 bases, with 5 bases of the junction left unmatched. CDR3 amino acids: CASRYPGGEAFF. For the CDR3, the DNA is TGTGCCAGCAGGTACCCAGGGGGTGAAGCTTTCTTT.